These T cell receptor beta chains were read from a single sample in a study of Tregs in tolerant kidney transplant recipients. Here immunoSEQ multiplex PCR was the method, and the copy in TCRdb shows in-frame clones only, minus some. The sample carries tens of thousands of clones, 65% to 85% recorded once. The material sequenced was CD4+ T cells from blood. All receptors come from a human donor in good health. The CDR3 runs from the conserved cysteine through the conserved F or W. The D gene is left open where the match is weak. Only some rows state a clone size, as once, few, many or a class for expanded clones.

NA	TRBV18	TRBJ2-7	TRBD1	CASSPGQGRVSEQYF	TGTGCCAGCTCACCGGGACAGGGAAGAGTAAGCGAGCAGTACTTC
NA	TRBV6-1	TRBJ2-7	TRBD1	CASSEGTGVEQYF	TGTGCCAGCAGTGAAGGGACAGGGGTCGAGCAGTACTTC
NA	TRBV19	TRBJ2-3	TRBD2	CARRGRRSTDTQYF	TGTGCCCGGCGGGGGAGACGGAGCACAGATACGCAGTATTTT
NA	TRBV23-1	TRBJ2-7	TRBD1	CARRQGGFYEQYF	TGCGCCAGAAGACAGGGTGGGTTCTACGAGCAGTACTTC
once	TRBV28	TRBJ2-1	TRBD2	CASSNSGGAEDEQFF	TGTGCCAGCAGTAACAGCGGGGGGGCCGAGGATGAGCAGTTCTTC
NA	TRBV11-2	TRBJ2-3	NA	CASSLAHRDTQYF	TGTGCCAGCAGCTTAGCCCACAGAGATACGCAGTATTTT
NA	TRBV9	TRBJ1-2	TRBD1	CASSPPPGQGDGYTF	TGTGCCAGCAGCCCACCCCCGGGACAGGGTGATGGCTACACCTTC
once	TRBV6-4	TRBJ2-6	NA	CASSVWRTGANVLTF	TGTGCCAGCAGTGTCTGGAGAACTGGGGCCAACGTCCTGACTTTC
NA	TRBV7-3	TRBJ2-7	TRBD2	CASSSYGGLDEQYF	TGTGCCAGCAGCTCGTACGGGGGGTTGGATGAGCAGTACTTC
once	TRBV5-4	TRBJ1-6	TRBD1	CASSWGGQSSYNSPLHF	TGTGCCAGCAGCTGGGGGGGACAGAGCTCCTATAATTCACCCCTCCACTTT
NA	TRBV7-3	TRBJ2-3	NA	CASSFNSLADTQYF	TGTGCCAGCAGCTTTAACAGCCTTGCAGATACGCAGTATTTT
NA	TRBV6-5	TRBJ2-2	NA	CASSSTIRTGELFF	TGTGCCAGCAGCTCCACTATCCGAACCGGGGAGCTGTTTTTT
NA	TRBV10-3	TRBJ2-3	TRBD2	CASEETSGESTDTQYF	TGTGCCAGCGAAGAGACTAGCGGGGAAAGCACAGATACGCAGTATTTT
NA	TRBV15	TRBJ2-5	TRBD1	CATSPGQGGQETQYF	TGTGCCACCAGCCCCGGACAGGGCGGGCAAGAGACCCAGTACTTC
NA	TRBV30	TRBJ1-6	NA	CAWSDGAPIPLHF	TGTGCCTGGAGCGATGGAGCCCCTATACCCCTCCACTTT
NA	TRBV12-5	TRBJ2-7	NA	CASGLTRDASYEQYF	TGTGCTAGTGGTTTGACCCGGGACGCCTCCTACGAGCAGTACTTC
NA	TRBV5-1	TRBJ2-1	NA	CASSLIPDNEQFF	TGCGCCAGCAGCTTGATACCAGACAATGAGCAGTTCTTC
once	TRBV7-2	TRBJ1-2	TRBD1	CASSLNRVQGTGTGYTF	TGTGCCAGCAGCTTAAATCGGGTCCAAGGGACAGGGACTGGCTACACCTTC
NA	TRBV7-3	TRBJ2-7	NA	CASSLTPGLYEQYF	TGTGCCAGCAGCTTAACCCCGGGACTTTACGAGCAGTACTTC
NA	TRBV5-4	TRBJ2-2	NA	CASSLPGGYNTGELFF	TGTGCCAGCAGCTTGCCCGGGGGTTATAACACCGGGGAGCTGTTTTTT
NA	TRBV14	TRBJ2-3	NA	CASGVEYTDTQYF	TGTGCCAGCGGGGTAGAATATACAGATACGCAGTATTTT
NA	TRBV6-1	TRBJ2-7	TRBD2	CASSGLDEQYF	TGTGCCAGCAGCGGACTAGACGAGCAGTACTTC
NA	TRBV27	TRBJ2-2	TRBD1	CASRGDRVGTGELFF	TGTGCCAGCAGGGGGGACAGGGTTGGCACCGGGGAGCTGTTTTTT
NA	TRBV11-2	TRBJ2-7	TRBD1	CASSPNPGTGGRYEQYF	TGTGCCAGCAGCCCCAACCCCGGGACAGGGGGCCGGTACGAGCAGTACTTC
many	TRBV11-2	TRBJ1-4	NA	CASSRPDGAGEKLFF	TGTGCCAGCAGTCGACCCGATGGGGCCGGGGAAAAACTGTTTTTT
once	TRBV5-4	TRBJ1-6	TRBD1	CASSRDRGDSPLHF	TGTGCCAGCAGCCGCGACAGGGGGGATTCACCCCTCCACTTT
NA	TRBV7-3	TRBJ2-3	TRBD2	CASSLDGGAGDTQYF	TGTGCCAGCAGCTTAGACGGGGGGGCCGGAGATACGCAGTATTTT
NA	TRBV14	TRBJ2-3	TRBD1	CASSPTTGTGRRDTQYF	TGTGCCAGCAGCCCTACTACCGGGACAGGGAGGAGGGATACGCAGTATTTT
NA	TRBV5-8	TRBJ1-3	NA	CASSGTSGNTIYF	TGTGCCAGCAGCGGGACCTCTGGAAACACCATATATTTT
NA	TRBV7-3	TRBJ2-7	TRBD2	CASSLGTSADEQYF	TGTGCCAGCAGCTTAGGGACTAGCGCCGACGAGCAGTACTTC
NA	TRBV5-6	TRBJ2-6	NA	CASSFSGANVLTF	TGTGCCAGCAGCTTTTCTGGGGCCAACGTCCTGACTTTC
NA	TRBV2	TRBJ2-2	TRBD1	CASTKSQGVGGELFF	TGTGCCAGCACCAAAAGTCAGGGGGTTGGCGGGGAGCTGTTTTTT
NA	TRBV9	TRBJ2-3	TRBD2	CASSTPGGRSNTQYF	TGTGCCAGCAGCACCCCTGGCGGGAGGTCGAATACGCAGTATTTT
NA	TRBV6-1	TRBJ2-3	NA	CASSEVSLRADTQYF	TGTGCCAGCAGTGAAGTCTCCCTAAGGGCAGATACGCAGTATTTT
NA	TRBV20-1	TRBJ2-1	NA	CSAGPRQQFF	TGCAGTGCGGGGCCCCGGCAGCAGTTCTTC
once	TRBV6-5	TRBJ1-5	NA	CASSYPGQGNQPQHF	TGTGCCAGCAGTTACCCGGGACAAGGCAATCAGCCCCAGCATTTT
NA	TRBV5-4	TRBJ1-6	TRBD1	CASSPRQGVNSPLHF	TGTGCCAGCAGTCCCCGACAGGGAGTCAATTCACCCCTCCACTTT
NA	TRBV10-3	TRBJ2-2	TRBD2	CAISPAGEDTGELFF	TGTGCCATCAGTCCCGCGGGGGAAGACACCGGGGAGCTGTTTTTT
NA	TRBV5-4	TRBJ1-2	NA	CASSLRTATNYGYTF	TGTGCCAGCAGCTTGAGGACAGCGACTAACTATGGCTACACCTTC
NA	TRBV11-3	TRBJ2-7	NA	CASSLGFLVDEQYF	TGTGCCAGCAGCTTAGGGTTTCTGGTAGACGAGCAGTACTTC
NA	TRBV5-6	TRBJ2-2	NA	CASSLGVGTGELFF	TGTGCCAGCAGCTTGGGGGTGGGCACCGGGGAGCTGTTTTTT
NA	TRBV7-9	TRBJ2-5	TRBD1	CASSWTGGGETQYF	TGTGCCAGCAGCTGGACAGGGGGCGGTGAGACCCAGTACTTC
NA	TRBV21-1	TRBJ1-2	NA	CASSNYDRGQEISGYTF	TGTGCCAGCAGCAACTACGACAGGGGGCAAGAGATAAGTGGCTACACCTTC
NA	TRBV13	TRBJ1-2	TRBD1	CASSIRTGVLTKRGYTF	TGTGCCAGCAGCATAAGGACAGGGGTCCTCACAAAACGGGGCTACACCTTC
NA	TRBV18	TRBJ2-1	NA	CASSPLGLNEQFF	TGTGCCAGCTCACCACTTGGGCTCAATGAGCAGTTCTTC
NA	TRBV4-2	TRBJ2-1	TRBD2	CASSQAARREGNEQFF	TGTGCCAGCAGCCAAGCGGCTAGGCGGGAGGGGAATGAGCAGTTCTTC
NA	TRBV5-4	TRBJ2-1	NA	CASSYVNRFYNEQFF	TGTGCCAGCAGCTACGTTAACCGTTTTTACAATGAGCAGTTCTTC
NA	TRBV30	TRBJ1-2	NA	CAWRDKSDYGYTF	TGTGCCTGGAGAGACAAGAGCGACTATGGCTACACCTTC
NA	TRBV5-6	TRBJ1-2	TRBD1	CASSLTGGGLDGYTF	TGTGCCAGCAGCTTGACAGGGGGAGGTTTAGATGGCTACACCTTC
NA	TRBV4-2	TRBJ2-2	NA	CASSQTGDLNTGELFF	TGTGCCAGCAGCCAGACTGGGGACCTCAACACCGGGGAGCTGTTTTTT
NA	TRBV19	TRBJ2-5	TRBD2	CASSIRPPNAGVQETQYF	TGTGCCAGTAGTATACGCCCCCCTAATGCGGGGGTACAAGAGACCCAGTACTTC
NA	TRBV2	TRBJ2-3	TRBD2	CASSALAVPTDTQYF	TGTGCCAGCAGTGCCCTAGCGGTCCCCACAGATACGCAGTATTTT
NA	TRBV7-2	TRBJ1-6	NA	CASSLVGVGSPLHF	TGTGCCAGCAGCTTAGTAGGGGTAGGTTCACCCCTCCACTTT
few	TRBV11-2	TRBJ2-5	TRBD2	CASSSGTIVEETQYF	TGTGCCAGCAGCTCCGGGACTATAGTTGAAGAGACCCAGTACTTC
once	TRBV5-6	TRBJ2-2	TRBD1	CASSPSYRGFHTGELFF	TGTGCCAGCAGCCCCAGCTACAGGGGCTTTCACACCGGGGAGCTGTTTTTT
NA	TRBV28	TRBJ2-2	NA	CASSLVGAPLTGELFF	TGTGCCAGCAGTTTAGTCGGGGCCCCTCTCACCGGGGAGCTGTTTTTT
NA	TRBV13	TRBJ2-2	NA	CASSFSGVNGELFF	TGTGCCAGCAGCTTTTCCGGGGTCAACGGGGAGCTGTTTTTT